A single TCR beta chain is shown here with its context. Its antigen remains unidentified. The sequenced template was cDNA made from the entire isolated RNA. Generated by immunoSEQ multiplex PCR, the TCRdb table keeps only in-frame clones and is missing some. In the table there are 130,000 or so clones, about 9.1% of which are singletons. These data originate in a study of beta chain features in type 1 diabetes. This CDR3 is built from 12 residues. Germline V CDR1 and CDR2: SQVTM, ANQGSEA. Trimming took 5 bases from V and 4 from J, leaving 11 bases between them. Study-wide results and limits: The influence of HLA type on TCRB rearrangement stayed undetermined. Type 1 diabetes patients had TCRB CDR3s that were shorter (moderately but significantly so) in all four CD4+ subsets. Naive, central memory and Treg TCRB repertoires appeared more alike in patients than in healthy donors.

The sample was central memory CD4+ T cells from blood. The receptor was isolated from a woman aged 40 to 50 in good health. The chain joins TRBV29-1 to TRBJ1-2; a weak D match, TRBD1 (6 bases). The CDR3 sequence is CSVRGNGYGYTF. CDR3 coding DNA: TGCAGCGTTAGGGGGAATGGCTATGGCTACACCTTC.